Listed here is a single T cell receptor (beta chain). This table comes from immunoSEQ multiplex PCR, and its TCRdb copy is limited to in-frame clones, with some not included. Among approximately 28,000 clones listed, about 88% were seen once. J lost 5 bases, V lost 1 base, and 4 bases had no gene match. The CDR3 runs to 15 residues. Germline V lookup: CDR1 SGHNT, CDR2 YENEEA. This record belongs to a study of blood T cell repertoires in COVID-19. For the study at large: Acute and convalescent COVID-19 specimens originated in the United States, Italy and Spain.

V gene TRBV11-3 combines with J gene TRBJ1-4; 7 bases are shared with TRBD1. Sequencing was carried out using peripheral blood. This receptor was identified in a man in his 70s with active or convalescent COVID-19. This chain's CDR3 is CASSLVDRQNEKLFF. DNA for the CDR3: TGTGCCAGCAGCTTAGTGGACAGGCAAAATGAAAAACTGTTTTTT.